A single sample is the source of the 15 T cell receptor beta chains below, sequenced in a study of radiation and T cells in renal cell carcinoma (dated by TCRdb to the early 2020s). The method behind the library was the immunoSEQ multiplex PCR assay. As stored in TCRdb, this immuneACCESS dataset retains in-frame rearrangements with V and J assigned. A fraction of the clones does not appear; measured against another copy, unresolved V genes explain less than half of the discrepancy, and the remainder lacks a known reason. For this sample the table gives roughly 100,000 clones, of which about 86% were detected only once. The top ten clones comprise around 7.9% of the sample. The time point label here, explained by the study, means: baseline pretreatment blood. This specimen's treatment or condition label, interpreted: 15 Gy SBRT to primary tumor, nephrectomy 4 weeks later. Sample: blood, taken from a patient whose treatment included radiotherapy and nephrectomy. The source is a man aged 50 to 60 with renal cell carcinoma.

This clone was seen more than once but under ten times. J is TRBJ2-2 and V is TRBV5-1; 7 positions agree with TRBD1. This CDR3 region has 17 residues. The V gene end was trimmed by 0 bases and the J gene end by 1 base; junction bases not matched to a gene: 6. Per germline, CDR1 SGHRS and CDR2 YFSETQ. CDR3 nucleotides: TGCGCCAGCAGCTTGGCAACGACAGGGAAGAACACCGGGGAGCTGTTTTTT. Translation: CASSLATTGKNTGELFF.

This clone was recorded only once. The chain couples TRBV13 to TRBJ1-3; TRBD1 is a possible D gene (6 bases). Trimming removed 4 bases from V and 2 bases from J, with 12 bases in between. This CDR3 region has 15 residues. Per the germline V gene, CDR1 is PRHDT and CDR2 is FYEKMQ (reference sequence). In DNA form, the CDR3 reads TGTGCCAGCAGCTCGCAGGGGAGGGCTGGAAACACCATATATTTT. Its translation is CASSSQGRAGNTIYF.

A single count supports this clone. The chain recombines TRBV5-3 with TRBJ1-4; the D gene is possibly TRBD1 (5 bases). TRBV5-3 is designated an ORF whose function remains uncertain. Trimming shortened V by 0 bases and J by 0 bases, and 12 bases separated the two germline ends. This CDR3 spans 17 amino acids. DNA of the CDR3: TGTGCCAGAAGCTTGGGGAGGAGGGGATCAACTAATGAAAAACTGTTTTTT. Residues: CARSLGRRGSTNEKLFF.

In DNA form, the CDR3 reads TGTGCCAGCAGTTACGGACAGGGGGCGGGAGAGCAGTACTTC. Translating gives CASSYGQGAGEQYF. The chain couples TRBV6-5 to TRBJ2-7; 11 nucleotides align to TRBD1. The CDR3 is 14 residues long. Losses at the gene ends were 2 bases for V and 7 bases for J; bases not matched to a gene: 4. CDR1 and CDR2 from the germline V gene are MNHEY and SVGAGI.

V and J are TRBV7-9 and TRBJ2-3; 12 bases match TRBD2. This CDR3 has 18 residues. V lost 5 bases to trimming and J lost 0 bases; unmatched junction nucleotides: 9. From germline, CDR1 is SEHNR and CDR2 FQNEAQ (reference sequence). This CDR3 reads CASSTLAGGPTSTDTQYF. DNA of the CDR3: TGTGCCAGCAGCACACTAGCGGGGGGCCCGACTAGCACAGATACGCAGTATTTT.

The sample holds one count of this clone. The chain carries TRBV28 and TRBJ1-5, with D perhaps TRBD1 (6 bases). This CDR3 has 14 residues. The germline V gene encodes CDR1 MDHEN and CDR2 SYDVKM. Between the trimmed V and J ends, which lost 7 bases and 4 bases, there was a span of 14 bases. The CDR3 DNA reads as TGTGCCAGCACCCCGGGACACACGAATCAGCCCCAGCATTTT. Protein sequence: CASTPGHTNQPQHF.

The chain uses TRBV6-5 and TRBJ1-2; 7 nucleotides agree with TRBD1. Germline lookup yields CDR1 MNHEY and CDR2 SVGAGI. This CDR3 is built from 13 residues. Trimming took 6 bases from V and 7 from J; bases not matched to a gene: 8. This CDR3 reads CASRKDRVVGYTF. DNA of the CDR3: TGTGCCAGCAGAAAAGACAGGGTTGTTGGCTACACCTTC.

This clone has at least ten counts. This chain uses TRBV2 with TRBJ1-2; a possible D gene is TRBD1 (6 bases). V was pared by 6 bases and J by 10 bases, with 21 bases between. CDR1 and CDR2 (germline): SNHLY, FYNNEI. The CDR3 spans 14 residues. CDR3 in DNA: TGTGCCAGCAGAATGACAGGCACTGGTGGTGACTACACCTTC. Translating it yields CASRMTGTGGDYTF.

There are a few counts of this clone. This CDR3 reads CSVQGQGVLIAGNIQYF. The CDR3, as DNA: TGCAGCGTGCAGGGACAGGGAGTTTTAATAGCGGGGAACATTCAGTACTTC. This sequence joins TRBV29-1 and TRBJ2-4, with D tentatively TRBD1 (9 bases). The CDR3 consists of 17 residues. Germline lookup yields CDR1 SQVTM and CDR2 ANQGSEA. V lost 6 bases and J 7 bases, leaving 28 bases between the germline ends. The full variable domain, rest sourced from reference TRBV29-1 and TRBJ2-4, is SAVISQKPSRDICQRGTSLTIQCQVDSQVTMMFWYRQQPGQSLTLIATANQGSEATYESGFVIDKFPISRPNLTFSTLTVSNMSPEDSSIYLCSVQGQGVLIAGNIQYFGAGTRLSVL.

This chain links TRBV4-2 with TRBJ2-3; 7 nucleotides align to TRBD1. V lost 1 base, J lost 9 bases, and 7 bases stayed unmatched. The germline V gene has CDR1 LGHNA and CDR2 YNFKEQ. CDR3 length: 14 residues. The chain's CDR3 is CASSQGAIGGTQYF. The CDR3, as DNA: TGTGCCAGCAGCCAAGGGGCAATAGGGGGCACGCAGTATTTT.

This clone was observed a single time. The chain couples TRBV5-1 to TRBJ2-1; 10 bases agree with TRBD1. Per germline, CDR1 SGHRS and CDR2 YFSETQ. The CDR3 length is 15 residues. Unmatched junction bases numbered 8, after V lost 2 bases and J lost 9 bases. The CDR3 here is CASSFGGQGIREQFF. In nucleotides, the CDR3 is TGCGCCAGCAGCTTCGGGGGACAGGGGATCCGTGAGCAGTTCTTC.

This chain joins TRBV27 and TRBJ2-1; the D gene is possibly TRBD2 (7 bases). The ends were cut back, 0 bases at V and 5 bases at J, with 14 bases in the middle. CDR3 length: 16 residues. The germline V gene has CDR1 MNHEY and CDR2 SMNVEV (reference sequence). CDR3 coding DNA: TGTGCCAGCAGTTTATCGGTCCAGGGGAGGGACAATGAGCAGTTCTTC. Translation gives CASSLSVQGRDNEQFF.

Note on this clone: The junction differs from germline at one of its ends, possibly a read error. The rearrangement uses TRBV7-7 and TRBJ2-7; 10 bases align to TRBD1. The CDR3 has 14 amino acids. CDR1 SSHAT and CDR2 FNYEAQ come from the germline V gene (reference sequence). The CDR3 protein is CASSPGTGVYEQYF. The CDR3, as DNA: TGTGCTAGCAGCCCCGGGACAGGGGTTTACGAGCAGTACTTC.

The V call is TRBV5-1, the J call TRBJ1-2; D not resolved. Germline CDR1 SGHRS, CDR2 YFSETQ. V lost 0 bases and J 3 bases, leaving 9 bases between the germline ends. CDR3 length: 14 residues. The CDR3 DNA reads as TGCGCCAGCAGCTTGGAAGCAGGATACTATGGCTACACCTTC. It encodes CASSLEAGYYGYTF.

CDR3 DNA sequence: TGTGCCAGTAGTATTGGGGGCTTGAGCACAGATACGCAGTATTTT. Translated: CASSIGGLSTDTQYF. The rearrangement uses TRBV19 and TRBJ2-3; D possibly corresponds to TRBD1 (6 bases). The CDR3 contains 15 residues. Between the trimmed V and J ends, which lost 3 bases and 0 bases, there was a span of 10 bases. CDR1 LNHDA and CDR2 SQIVND come from the germline V gene (reference sequence).